These T cell receptor beta chains were read from a single sample in a study of blood T cells in healthy people across ages. TCRdb processed the 5' RACE reads anew with MiXCR; each CDR3 protein has one entry. In the table there are about 690,000 distinct CDR3 sequences, around 43% of which are singletons. What was sequenced was blood. These receptors were obtained from a man older than 75 in good health. The CDR3 runs from the conserved cysteine through the conserved F or W. Each record gives: clone size, V gene, D gene, J gene, CDR3 DNA, CDR3 protein. The D gene is left open where the match is weak. Clone size, where shown, is once, few, many, or a class for clones that have expanded.

clone size: -; V gene: TRBV7-2; D gene: -; J gene: TRBJ2-1; CDR3 DNA: TGTGCCAGCAGCTTAGTTTTACCGAGCTCCTACAATGAGCAGTTCTTC; CDR3 protein: CASSLVLPSSYNEQFF
clone size: -; V gene: TRBV29-1; D gene: TRBD1; J gene: TRBJ1-1; CDR3 DNA: TGCAGCGCAGAACAGGGGACGAACACTGAAGCTTTCTTT; CDR3 protein: CSAEQGTNTEAFF
clone size: -; V gene: TRBV29-1; D gene: -; J gene: TRBJ2-2; CDR3 DNA: TGCAGCGTACAGGGAGTCGGGGAGCTGTTTTTT; CDR3 protein: CSVQGVGELFF
clone size: -; V gene: TRBV29-1; D gene: TRBD1; J gene: TRBJ2-5; CDR3 DNA: TGCAGCGCAGAGAGGGGGCGCGGACAAGAGACCCAGTACTTC; CDR3 protein: CSAERGRGQETQYF
clone size: -; V gene: TRBV6-2/TRBV6-3; D gene: -; J gene: TRBJ1-1; CDR3 DNA: TGTGCCAGCAGTTACGAAAGGGGGGGCGCAGACACTGAACCTTTCTTT; CDR3 protein: CASSYERGGADTEPFF
clone size: -; V gene: TRBV3-1; D gene: -; J gene: TRBJ2-1; CDR3 DNA: TGTGCCAGCAGCCAGCCAAGGGGTTTCTCCTACAATGAGCAGTTCTTC; CDR3 protein: CASSQPRGFSYNEQFF
clone size: -; V gene: TRBV24-1; D gene: -; J gene: TRBJ2-1; CDR3 DNA: TGTGCCACACAGCAGGGGGGGACTTACAATGAGCAGTTCTTC; CDR3 protein: CATQQGGTYNEQFF
clone size: -; V gene: TRBV3-1; D gene: TRBD2; J gene: TRBJ2-7; CDR3 DNA: TGTGCCAGCAGCTCAAGACTAGCGGGATATGTCTACAATGAGCAGTACTTC; CDR3 protein: CASSSRLAGYVYNEQYF
clone size: many; V gene: TRBV27; D gene: TRBD1; J gene: TRBJ2-3; CDR3 DNA: TGTGCCAGCAAAAGGGACAGGCAGCCCCTCACAGATACGCAGTATTTT; CDR3 protein: CASKRDRQPLTDTQYF
clone size: many; V gene: TRBV20-1; D gene: -; J gene: TRBJ2-7; CDR3 DNA: TGCAGTGCTAGACGGGACTTCTACGAGCAGTACTTC; CDR3 protein: CSARRDFYEQYF
clone size: many; V gene: TRBV25-1; D gene: -; J gene: TRBJ1-6; CDR3 DNA: TGTGCCAGCAGTGAATATCGGAATTCACCCCTCCACTTT; CDR3 protein: CASSEYRNSPLHF
clone size: -; V gene: TRBV6-2/TRBV6-3; D gene: -; J gene: TRBJ1-2; CDR3 DNA: TGTGCCAGCAAACAACAGGGCTCCCCAGGGACCTATGGCTACACCTTC; CDR3 protein: CASKQQGSPGTYGYTF
clone size: -; V gene: TRBV12-3/TRBV12-4; D gene: TRBD1; J gene: TRBJ1-5; CDR3 DNA: TGTGCCAGCAGTGGACAGGGGGCGTTGAGCAATCAGCCCCAGCATTTT; CDR3 protein: CASSGQGALSNQPQHF
clone size: few; V gene: TRBV3-1; D gene: -; J gene: TRBJ2-1; CDR3 DNA: TGTGCCAGCAGCCAAGATTTTAGGGTAAATGAGCAGTTCTTC; CDR3 protein: CASSQDFRVNEQFF